This TCR beta chain was retrieved from a study of T-cell memory formation after mild COVID-19. Study-wide findings and caveats: Pre-infection memory harbored some responding clones, suggesting cross-reactive memory joined.

On this clonotype itself: As yet, its antigen is unknown.

A 5'RACE reaction primed in the constant segment made cDNA libraries of TCR alpha and TCR beta, and these carried sample barcodes and UMIs. TCRdb redid the calling of the 5' RACE reads with MiXCR, one entry per CDR3 protein. This sample has 250,000 to 300,000 distinct CDR3 sequences, with 15% to 20% found just once. The clonotype originates from a man younger than 35 who had mild COVID-19 (a few samples of this study predate the infection). Cell type and time point are not known. Sequencing used PBMCs or a T cell subset sorted from them (not recorded which).

Here the CDR3 reads CSAKRLRGGTQYF. CDR3 bases: TGCAGTGCCAAAAGACTGCGGGGGGGGACCCAGTACTTC. The rearrangement links TRBV20-1 to TRBJ2-5; 9 nucleotides agree with TRBD2. This CDR3 region has 13 residues. J was trimmed by 7 bases and V by 6 bases; bases with no gene match: 9. The V gene's germline CDR1 is DFQATT and CDR2 SNEGSKA (reference sequence).